This T cell receptor (beta chain) originates from a study of T-cell reconstitution after alpha-beta-depleted transplantation in children. General study results and limits: T-cell counts and diversity at one year post-transplant came mainly from newly produced T cells. Approximately two months post-transplant, alpha-beta T cells reportedly originated from several hundred expanded graft clones. Some patients' high day-60 TCRbeta diversity was attributed to recipient cells surviving conditioning.

This clonotype was detected ten times or more. Its matching antigen is unknown. V was shortened by 0 bases and J by 6 bases, with 7 bases between the two germline ends. This CDR3 contains 12 residues. Germline CDR1 is SGHRS and CDR2 is YFSETQ. Preparation of the TCRbeta library was carried out with unique molecular identifiers. TCRdb reprocessed the PCR reads via MiXCR and lists one record per CDR3 protein. The data contain around 300,000 distinct CDR3 sequences, 6% to 10% of them singletons. The source is a female patient between 2 and 15 years old who had a stem cell transplant for Fanconi anemia, so the T cells may come from the graft donor. Material: peripheral blood, obtained 360 days after TCRalphabeta/CD19-depleted stem cell transplant. The rearrangement joins TRBV5-1 to TRBJ2-7; the D gene could be TRBD1 or TRBD2 (5 bases each). DNA for the CDR3: TGCGCCAGCAGCTTGGGAGGGACCGAGCAGTACTTC. It is translated as CASSLGGTEQYF.